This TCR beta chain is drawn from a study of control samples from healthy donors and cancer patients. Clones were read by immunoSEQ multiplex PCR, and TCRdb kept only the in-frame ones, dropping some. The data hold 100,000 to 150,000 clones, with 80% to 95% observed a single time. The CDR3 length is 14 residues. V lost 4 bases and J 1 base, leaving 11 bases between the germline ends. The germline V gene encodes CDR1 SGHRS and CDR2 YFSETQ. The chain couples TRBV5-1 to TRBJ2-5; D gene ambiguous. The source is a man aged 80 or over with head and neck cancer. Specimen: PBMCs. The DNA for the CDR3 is TGCGCCAGCAGCGCGACGAGGATCCAAGAGACCCAGTACTTC. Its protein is CASSATRIQETQYF.